This section outlines one TCR beta chain sequence together with its context. Its antigen is unknown. No base-level quality is on record; no much larger clone is a single base apart. The library was generated by the immunoSEQ multiplex PCR assay. RNA was extracted from all samples and reverse transcribed into cDNA as template for TCR sequencing. First-strand cDNA was synthesized with SuperScript III using a 2:1 mix of oligo-dT and random hexamers. Amplification bias was assessed with a synthetic immune receptor repertoire, and residual bias was removed computationally. Processing in the source paper ran as follows. Raw reads were preprocessed to remove errors, and CDR3 was defined by IMGT conventions from the conserved cysteine to phenylalanine. To get clonality, Shannon entropy was normalized by log2 of the number of productive unique TCRs and the result was subtracted from 1. CD4 or CD8 identity of scalp clones was inferred by cross-referencing scalp TCRbeta sequences with sorted blood CD4 and CD8 repertoires. TCRdb retrieved this table from immuneACCESS and kept in-frame rearrangements only. Not all clones are present; in checked studies, unresolved V genes account for under half, and no reason is known for the remainder. V and J calls and clone size are those listed in that table; D and trimming were worked out from the DNA. Present in this sample are under 75,000 clones, 45% to 55% of which were seen just once. Of the sample, 17% is held by the ten largest clones.

The time point label, read with the paper, signifies: baseline before oral tofacitinib. Lesional scalp punch biopsies and peripheral blood were obtained from alopecia areata patients. PBMCs were separated by density centrifugation and stained for CD3, CD4 and CD8, after which CD4+ and CD8+ T cells were sorted on a FACSAria. The data are from a study of CD8+ T cells in alopecia areata (dated by TCRdb to 2016 to 2019). Looking at the study overall: Treated patients were enrolled in an open-label pilot trial of oral tofacitinib at 5 to 10 mg twice daily for moderate-to-severe alopecia areata. Patients stayed on tofacitinib for 6 to 18 months and then had 6 months of follow-up off drug so that delayed response and recurrence could be assessed. In both human patients and the C3H/HeJ mouse model, the study applied high-throughput TCRbeta sequencing to look at T cell clonal expansion in alopecia areata. In humans, TCRbeta sequencing was performed on scalp tissue and on sorted CD4+ and CD8+ peripheral blood T cells from healthy controls and from patients with patchy or totalis/universalis alopecia areata. Tofacitinib-treated patients had biopsies at baseline and at 4 and 24 weeks of treatment, with a later scalp biopsy in several patients. Scalp clonality was compared among normal scalp (n=4), patchy alopecia areata scalp (n=8), and alopecia totalis/universalis scalp (n=8). RNA came from the PAXgene miRNA kit for fixed scalp, the miRNeasy kit for PBMCs, and the RNeasy kit for mouse skin. immunoSEQ multiplex PCR using 35 Vbeta forward primers and 13 Jbeta reverse primers was used to amplify TCRbeta CDR3 regions.

Counted from cysteine to phenylalanine, this CDR3 has 13 amino acids. Solely the CDR3 DNA is kept, with 39 bases framed from the first base. The germline V gene yields SQVTM for CDR1 and ANQGSEA for CDR2. V loses 4 bases of germline sequence and J loses 0 bases, and the interval between the two ends is 9 bases. Results and caveats for the whole study, not just this receptor: Shared TCR sequences between patients were less evident than in mice, which may be partly attributable to HLA diversity in the patient population. Resident alphabeta T cells in normal human skin are also sequenced, complicating scalp TCR repertoire analysis, unlike mouse skin dominated by gammadelta T cells. Compared with normal scalp, lesional scalp had higher clonality and more expanded CD8+ clones, particularly in alopecia totalis/universalis, a pattern that suggests antigenic drive.

Sample: CD8+ T cells sorted from blood, taken at week 0. This receptor chain uses TRBV29-1 and TRBJ1-1; no D gene can be assigned with confidence. The source is a human donor with alopecia areata. The DNA sequence is TGCAGCGTTGGCCAGGCTTTGAACACTGAAGCTTTCTTT. Translated, this gives CSVGQALNTEAFF.